This TCR beta chain was obtained from a study of blood T cells in healthy people across ages. Findings and limits, study-wide: Naive CD4+ cell counts and diversity both ran higher in long-lived than in aged donors. The study found TCR beta diversity correlated strongly with naive T cell percentage.

Together with a sample-barcoded 5' primer, a J-beta primer mix was included in a second PCR lasting roughly 6 to 12 cycles. Paired-end reads containing CDR3 totaled no fewer than 3 million for each sample. TCRdb reprocessed the 5' RACE reads with MiXCR, giving one entry per CDR3 protein. The sample shows about 1.6 million distinct CDR3 sequences, roughly 30% of them seen only once. A word on this clonotype: Its antigen is undetermined.

The length of the CDR3 is 15 residues. Deletions cut 1 base from V and 1 base from J, with 11 bases between. Germline lookup yields CDR1 SGHRS and CDR2 YFSETQ. The sequenced material came from blood. The TCR was taken from a woman younger than 45 in good health. The chain recombines TRBV5-1 with TRBJ1-1; a weak D match, TRBD1 (6 bases). The CDR3 sequence: CASSLSDRSNTEAFF. CDR3 DNA sequence: TGCGCCAGCAGCTTGTCGGACAGATCGAACACTGAAGCTTTCTTT. Together with reference TRBV5-1 and TRBJ1-1, the CDR3 gives the full variable domain: KAGVTQTPRYLIKTRGQQVTLSCSPISGHRSVSWYQQTPGQGLQFLFEYFSETQRNKGNFPGRFSGRQFSNSRSEMNVSTLELGDSALYLCASSLSDRSNTEAFFGQGTRLTVV.